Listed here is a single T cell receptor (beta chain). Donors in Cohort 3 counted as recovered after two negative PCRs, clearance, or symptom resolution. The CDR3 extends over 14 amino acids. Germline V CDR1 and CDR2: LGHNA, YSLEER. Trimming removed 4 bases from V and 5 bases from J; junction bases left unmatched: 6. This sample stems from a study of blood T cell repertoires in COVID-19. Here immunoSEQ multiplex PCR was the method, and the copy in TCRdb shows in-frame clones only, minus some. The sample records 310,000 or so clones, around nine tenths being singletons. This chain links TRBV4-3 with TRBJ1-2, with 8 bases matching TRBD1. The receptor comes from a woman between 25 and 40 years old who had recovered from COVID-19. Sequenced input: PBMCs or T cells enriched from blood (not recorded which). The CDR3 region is CASSRGQAGYGYTF. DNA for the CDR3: TGCGCCAGCAGCCGGGGACAGGCGGGATATGGCTACACCTTC.